Included here is one T cell receptor (beta chain) sequence, with context. One end of the junction is discordant with germline, which a read error may explain. Investigators produced naive CD8 libraries from 20,000 to 1,000,000 sorted cells, drawing on 10%, 30% or 50% RNA. These data come from a study of molecular identifiers for immune sequencing clone quantification. Study in general: In the replicates, RNA derived from approximately 20,000 or 100,000 naive CD8 cells was divided into five parts, and four were sequenced.

TCRdb re-derived calls from the PCR reads in MiXCR, one entry per CDR3 protein. Here the sample spans more than 85,000 distinct CDR3 sequences, roughly a third being singletons. The sequenced material came from naive CD8+ T cells from blood, with Jurkat cell RNA spiked in. Subset noted: FACS-sorted CD8+CD4-CCR7+CD45RA+ naive T cells. This sequence originates from a human donor in good health. Some libraries in this study had Jurkat cell RNA spiked in.

As DNA, the CDR3 is TGTGCCGGCAGCTTAGCACCACTAGCGGGAGGGCGGGAGACCCAGTACTTC. Amino acid sequence: CAGSLAPLAGGRETQYF. The V gene is TRBV7-2, the J gene TRBJ2-5; 13 bases are a match to TRBD2. The germline gives CDR1 SGHTA, CDR2 FQGNSA. CDR3 length: 17 amino acids.